The next 2 T cell receptor beta chains were all read from a single sample in a study of T cell changes during pregnancy in multiple sclerosis. The method was immunoSEQ multiplex PCR; TCRdb's version includes in-frame clones alone and lacks a portion of them. The sample yields some 40,000 clones, roughly nine tenths seen once. The sample consisted of CD4+ T cells from peripheral blood mononuclear cells, taken in the first trimester of pregnancy. The origin of the receptors is a female donor with multiple sclerosis, enrolled in a pregnancy study.

The rearrangement uses TRBV30 and TRBJ2-3; possible D gene TRBD2, 6 bases. Trimming left V 1 base short and J 3 bases short, with 17 bases between. The CDR3 contains 16 residues. The germline gives CDR1 GTSNPN, CDR2 SVGIG (reference sequence). The CDR3, as DNA: TGTGCCTGGAGTGGCCCTCCTGGAGGGAGGACAGATACGCAGTATTTT. This gives the protein CAWSGPPGGRTDTQYF.

The rearrangement joins TRBV30 to TRBJ1-2, with TRBD1 as a possible D gene (6 bases). Trimming took off 4 bases at V and 6 bases at J, with 15 bases between the two ends. The CDR3 runs to 13 residues. Germline assignment: CDR1 GTSNPN and CDR2 SVGIG (reference sequence). In nucleotides, the CDR3 is TGTGCCTGGAAGGGGGGGGCATATCATGGCTACACCTTC. Encoded protein: CAWKGGAYHGYTF.